This passage covers 11 T cell receptor beta chains from one sample sequenced in a study of CD8+ T cells in alopecia areata. The treatment denotes: oral pan-JAK inhibitor, 5-10 mg twice daily. Following RNA extraction, reverse transcription yielded cDNA that acted as the sequencing template. Assay used: immunoSEQ multiplex PCR; TCRdb lists only in-frame clones, some missing. The table lists fewer than 250,000 clones, less than 50% of them singletons. Sample: CD4+ T cells sorted from blood, taken at roughly week 38, from a patient treated with tofacitinib. These receptors were collected from a human donor with alopecia areata.

This clone came up a few times. The rearrangement links TRBV7-9 to TRBJ2-2; D is perhaps TRBD1 (6 bases). The CDR3 runs 14 residues. CDR1 is SEHNR, CDR2 FQNEAQ, per germline (reference sequence). Deletions cut 7 bases from V and 5 bases from J, with 14 bases between. DNA for the CDR3: TGTGCCAGCATCATTCCCGGGACAACCGGGGAGCTGTTTTTT. Translating gives CASIIPGTTGELFF.

This clone appeared a few times. This rearrangement joins TRBV2 to TRBJ2-3; a weak D match, TRBD2 (6 bases). The germline CDR1 and CDR2 sequences are SNHLY and FYNNEI. Trimming left V 3 bases short and J 1 base short, with 11 bases between. The CDR3 is 15 residues long. CDR3 bases: TGTGCCAGCAGTGAGAGGGCTAGCGGCACAGATACGCAGTATTTT. Its translation: CASSERASGTDTQYF.

This chain uses TRBV19 with TRBJ2-2, with D tentatively TRBD1 (6 bases). V was cut by 6 bases and J by 6 bases, with 8 bases left in between. This CDR3 is 12 amino acids long. From germline, CDR1 is LNHDA and CDR2 SQIVND (reference sequence). The CDR3 region has the DNA TGTGCCAGTAGAGAGGGGGCCGGGGAGCTGTTTTTT. This codes for CASREGAGELFF. Full variable domain (missing parts from reference TRBV19 and TRBJ2-2): DGGITQSPKYLFRKEGQNVTLSCEQNLNHDAMYWYRQDPGQGLRLIYYSQIVNDFQKGDIAEGYSVSREKKESFPLTVTSAQKNPTAFYLCASREGAGELFFGEGSRLTVL.

In nucleotides, the CDR3 is TGTGCCACCAGCGGCCGGACAGGGCCCGGGGCCAACGTCCTGACTTTC. This sequence encodes CATSGRTGPGANVLTF. V and J are TRBV15 and TRBJ2-6, with TRBD1 matching 8 bases. CDR1 LNHNV and CDR2 YYDKDF come from the germline V gene (reference sequence). Trimming cost V 5 bases and J 4 bases; bases outside gene matches: 7. The CDR3 consists of 16 residues.

V and J are TRBV4-2 and TRBJ2-1; TRBD1 might be the D (6 bases). The ends were cut back, 4 bases at V and 0 bases at J, with 13 bases in the middle. CDR1 LGHNA and CDR2 YNFKEQ come from the germline V gene. The CDR3 has 16 residues. Here the CDR3 reads CASSPPGASSYNEQFF. DNA for the CDR3: TGTGCCAGCAGCCCTCCAGGGGCAAGCTCCTACAATGAGCAGTTCTTC.

This chain connects TRBV7-8 to TRBJ2-4; 9 bases line up with TRBD1. Germline V CDR1 and CDR2: SGHVS, FQNEAQ. The V segment lost 0 bases and the J segment 3 bases; nucleotides outside the gene matches: 6. The CDR3 totals 17 residues. CDR3 loop: CASSLAQGAGFKNIQYF. In nucleotides, the CDR3 is TGTGCCAGCAGCTTAGCACAGGGGGCAGGGTTCAAAAACATTCAGTACTTC.

The gene calls are TRBV10-3 and TRBJ2-7, with TRBD2 matching 8 bases. The V gene end was trimmed by 4 bases and the J gene end by 5 bases; junction bases not matched to a gene: 13. There are 16 residues in the CDR3. Germline V gene data show CDR1 as ENHRY and CDR2 as SYGVKD. DNA of the CDR3: TGTGCCATCAGTGGGGGGAATTTGGCGGGAGGTGACGAGCAGTACTTC. Translating it yields CAISGGNLAGGDEQYF.

The genes are TRBV5-1 and TRBJ2-2, with TRBD1 matching 11 bases. This CDR3 is 17 amino acids long. The V segment lost 5 bases and the J segment 7 bases; nucleotides outside the gene matches: 13. Germline lookup yields CDR1 SGHRS and CDR2 YFSETQ. The CDR3 DNA follows: TGCGCCAGCAGGCCTGGACAGGGGGCGCTTTGGATCGGGGAGCTGTTTTTT. Encoded protein: CASRPGQGALWIGELFF.

The chain recombines TRBV6-5 with TRBJ2-7, with TRBD1 as a possible D gene (6 bases). The CDR3 has 15 amino acids. V was shortened by 0 bases and J by 6 bases, with 15 bases between the two germline ends. CDR1 is MNHEY and CDR2 is SVGAGI in the germline V gene. CDR3 sequence reads: CASSYSPLMGAEQYF. The CDR3 region has the DNA TGTGCCAGCAGTTACTCGCCTTTAATGGGGGCCGAGCAGTACTTC.

This clone was counted between two and nine times. The chain has TRBV11-2 and TRBJ2-4; D is undetermined. This CDR3 contains 12 residues. Germline V CDR1 and CDR2: SGHAT, FQNNGV. Trimming pared 4 bases from V and 4 bases from J, leaving 5 bases between. CDR3 amino acids: CASSSAKNIQYF. CDR3 DNA: TGTGCCAGCAGCTCGGCAAAAAACATTCAGTACTTC.

A few counts support this clone. The J gene is TRBJ1-5, the V gene TRBV29-1; 7 positions match TRBD1. The CDR3 runs 13 residues. From germline, CDR1 is SQVTM and CDR2 ANQGSEA. The V gene end was trimmed by 7 bases and the J gene end by 1 base; junction bases not matched to a gene: 4. The CDR3 region has the DNA TGCAGCGCCCAGACAGGGAGCAATCAGCCCCAGCATTTT. Translated, it gives CSAQTGSNQPQHF.